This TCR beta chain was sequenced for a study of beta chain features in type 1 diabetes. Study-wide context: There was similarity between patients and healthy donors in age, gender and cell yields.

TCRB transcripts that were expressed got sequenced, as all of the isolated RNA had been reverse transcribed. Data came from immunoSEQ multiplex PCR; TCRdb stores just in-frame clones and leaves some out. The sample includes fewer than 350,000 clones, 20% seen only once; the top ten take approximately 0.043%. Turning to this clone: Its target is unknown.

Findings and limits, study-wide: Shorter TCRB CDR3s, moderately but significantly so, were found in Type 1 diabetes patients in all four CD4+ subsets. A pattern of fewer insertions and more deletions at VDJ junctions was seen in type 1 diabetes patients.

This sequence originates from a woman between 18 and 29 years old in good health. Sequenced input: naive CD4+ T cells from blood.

CDR3 region: CASSGGGGYEQYF. The CDR3, as DNA: TGTGCCAGCTCAGGGGGCGGCGGCTACGAGCAGTACTTC. This chain uses TRBV18 with TRBJ2-7, with D tentatively TRBD1 (6 bases). CDR1 is KGHSH, CDR2 LQKENI, per germline. With 5 bases removed from V and 3 bases from J, the gap between germline ends came to 11 bases. This CDR3 has 13 residues.